The 17 T cell receptor beta chains below all came from one sample that was sequenced in a study of low-dose radiotherapy and immunotherapy resistance in tumors. With TRAV- and TRBV-specific primers, first-strand cDNA was made, covering the alpha and beta chains. Both a constant-region primer and a V-primer adapter served to amplify TCRs across roughly 22 PCR cycles. TCRdb reprocessed the reads via MiXCR and lists one record per CDR3 protein. The sample contains some 100,000 distinct CDR3 sequences, approximately 22% of which appear only once. As for time point: after trial treatment. Treatment denoted: LDRT plus nivolumab, ipilimumab, low-dose cyclophosphamide and aspirin (RACIN trial). The sample here was PBMCs, taken after low-dose radiotherapy plus immunotherapy. The receptors originated from a female donor with ovarian cancer.

The V and J genes are TRBV20-1 and TRBJ1-5, with D possibly being TRBD1 (5 bases). V dropped 1 base and J dropped 3 bases, with 7 bases sitting between them. CDR3 length equals 13 residues. Looked up from germline, CDR1 is DFQATT and CDR2 is SNEGSKA (reference sequence). The CDR3 loop is CSARAGTNQPQHF. For the CDR3, the DNA is TGCAGTGCTAGAGCGGGGACCAATCAGCCCCAGCATTTT.

The table lists this clonotype with a count of one. The rearrangement joins TRBV2 to TRBJ2-5; perhaps TRBD2 as D (6 bases). Germline V gene data show CDR1 as SNHLY and CDR2 as FYNNEI. V lost 4 bases and J lost 3, with 12 bases in between. This CDR3 spans 14 amino acids. CDR3 sequence reads: CASSVWGLKETQYF. DNA of the CDR3: TGTGCCAGCAGTGTTTGGGGACTTAAAGAGACCCAGTACTTC. Full variable domain (missing parts from reference TRBV2 and TRBJ2-5): EPEVTQTPSHQVTQMGQEVILRCVPISNHLYFYWYRQILGQKVEFLVSFYNNEISEKSEIFDDQFSVERPDGSNFTLKIRSTKLEDSAMYFCASSVWGLKETQYFGPGTRLLVL.

This clonotype was recorded many times. V and J are TRBV2 and TRBJ1-2; no clear D gene. CDR1 SNHLY and CDR2 FYNNEI come from the germline V gene. Trimming stripped 2 bases from V and 0 bases from J, with 10 bases between. This CDR3 region has 15 residues. Written as DNA, the CDR3 is TGTGCCAGCAGTGAACTTGTCAGAACTAACTATGGCTACACCTTC. Translation gives CASSELVRTNYGYTF.

This clonotype was counted many times. The chain joins TRBV18 to TRBJ1-3; D is ambiguous. Germline assignment: CDR1 KGHSH and CDR2 LQKENI. V lost 4 bases and J 0 bases, leaving 4 bases between the germline ends. CDR3 size: 13 residues. The DNA of the CDR3 is TGTGCCAGCTCACTTAACTCTGGAAACACCATATATTTT. Protein product: CASSLNSGNTIYF. Full variable domain (remainder filled in from reference TRBV18 and TRBJ1-3): NAGVMQNPRHLVRRRGQEARLRCSPMKGHSHVYWYRQLPEEGLKFMVYLQKENIIDESGMPKERFSAEFPKEGPSILRIQQVVRGDSAAYFCASSLNSGNTIYFGEGSWLTVV.

This clonotype was seen many times. The J gene is TRBJ2-3, the V gene TRBV10-3; tentative D call: TRBD1 (6 bases). The CDR3 length is 15 residues. V lost 2 bases and J 1 base, leaving 10 bases between the germline ends. Germline loops: CDR1 ENHRY, CDR2 SYGVKD. As DNA, the CDR3 is TGTGCCATCAGTGAGAGGGCAGGGGGCACAGATACGCAGTATTTT. Encoded protein: CAISERAGGTDTQYF.

This clonotype was counted at least ten times. The chain recombines TRBV20-1 with TRBJ2-7; 10 bases agree with TRBD2. CDR3 length: 16 residues. V lost 3 bases, J lost 4 bases, and 12 bases stayed unmatched. The germline V gene encodes CDR1 DFQATT and CDR2 SNEGSKA (reference sequence). In DNA, the CDR3 is TGCAGTGCTAGCCAACCCGGGACTAGCGTTAGGTACGAGCAGTACTTC. Protein product: CSASQPGTSVRYEQYF.

This clonotype qualifies as medium-sized. Mismatch with germline at one junction end may stem from a read error. The chain couples TRBV28 to TRBJ2-6; no clear D. In germline, CDR1 is MDHEN, CDR2 SYDVKM. There are 15 residues in the CDR3. The DNA of the CDR3 is TGTGCCACCAGTGACCGAGGCTCTGGGGCCAACGTCCTGACTTTC. Its protein product is CATSDRGSGANVLTF.

This clonotype has a count of ten or more. The genes are TRBV15 and TRBJ2-2; 10 bases match TRBD1. This CDR3 has 17 residues. From germline, CDR1 is LNHNV and CDR2 YYDKDF (reference sequence). The V and J ends lost 1 base and 3 bases, in that order; junction bases with no gene match: 5. In nucleotides, the CDR3 is TGTGCCACCAGCAGAGTTTTCGGGACAGGGGACACCGGGGAGCTGTTTTTT. This encodes CATSRVFGTGDTGELFF. The entire variable domain, with the rest obtained from reference TRBV15 and TRBJ2-2, is as follows: DAMVIQNPRYQVTQFGKPVTLSCSQTLNHNVMYWYQQKSSQAPKLLFHYYDKDFNNEADTPDNFQSRRPNTSFCFLDIRSPGLGDTAMYLCATSRVFGTGDTGELFFGEGSRLTVL.

There are many counts of this clonotype. CDR3: CASSFRGGHSPLHF. The CDR3 nucleotides read TGTGCCAGCAGTTTCCGGGGCGGCCATTCACCCCTCCACTTT. The chain has TRBV6-2 or TRBV6-3 and TRBJ1-6, with D tentatively TRBD1 (5 bases). Trimming cost V 4 bases and J 8 bases, with 12 bases left between them. This CDR3 has 14 residues. Germline values: CDR1 MNHEY, CDR2 SVGEGT.

This clonotype was seen repeatedly, ten times or more. The V call is TRBV21-1, the J call TRBJ2-1; TRBD2, the D gene given by the table, was not confirmed from the DNA. TRBV21-1 is a pseudogene locus. This CDR3 comprises 18 residues. The chain's CDR3 is CASPIHGLAGGSYNEQFF. CDR3 nucleotide sequence: TGTGCCAGCCCCATACACGGACTAGCGGGGGGGTCCTACAATGAGCAGTTCTTC.

Ten or more counts support this clonotype. The chain combines TRBV6-6 with TRBJ2-1; 8 bases line up with TRBD2. This CDR3 has 14 residues. The ends lost 7 bases at V and 4 bases at J; junction bases unmatched: 6. In germline, CDR1 is MNHNY, CDR2 SVGAGI (reference sequence). The CDR3 spells CASTPAGGYNEQFF. The DNA of the CDR3 is TGTGCCAGCACCCCCGCGGGAGGTTACAATGAGCAGTTCTTC.

Concerning this clonotype itself: A read error may be the cause here, since a much bigger clone is one base away. J is TRBJ2-6 and V is TRBV19, with D possibly being TRBD1 (5 bases). Germline CDR1 and CDR2: LNHDA and SQIVND (reference sequence). The CDR3 length is 15 residues. In DNA, the CDR3 is TGTGTCAGTAGTGACGACAGCTCTGGGGCCAACGTCCTGACTTTC. It codes for CVSSDDSSGANVLTF.

There are many counts of this clonotype. The rearrangement joins TRBV3-1 to TRBJ1-1; the match to TRBD1 covers 9 bases. CDR1 and CDR2 (germline): LGHDT, YNNKEL (reference sequence). Trimming at V came to 5 bases and at J to 2 bases, leaving 21 bases not matched to a gene. This CDR3 spans 20 amino acids. CDR3 in amino acids: CASSRQPGQGATDTNTEAFF. CDR3 in DNA: TGTGCCAGCAGCAGGCAACCGGGACAGGGCGCGACAGACACTAACACTGAAGCTTTCTTT. The variable domain in full, with the rest retrieved from reference TRBV3-1 and TRBJ1-1, is DTAVSQTPKYLVTQMGNDKSIKCEQNLGHDTMYWYKQDSKKFLKIMFSYNNKELIINETVPNRFSPKSPDKAHLNLHINSLELGDSAVYFCASSRQPGQGATDTNTEAFFGQGTRLTVV.

The rearrangement uses TRBV4-2 and TRBJ2-1; tentatively, D is TRBD2 (6 bases). The CDR3 consists of 16 residues. CDR1 is LGHNA, CDR2 YNFKEQ, per germline. Trimming removed 0 bases at V and 1 base at J, with 10 bases between. The CDR3 coding sequence is TGTGCCAGCAGCCAAGAGGCTAGCGCGTCCTACAATGAGCAGTTCTTC. It encodes CASSQEASASYNEQFF.

This clonotype has ten or more counts. The J gene is TRBJ1-6, the V gene TRBV20-1; D gene uncertain. The CDR3 extends over 11 amino acids. The V gene lost 3 bases and the J gene lost 6 bases, with 3 bases spanning the gap. CDR1 is DFQATT, CDR2 SNEGSKA, per germline (reference sequence). The CDR3 DNA follows: TGCAGTGCTAGGGGTAATTCACCCCTCCACTTT. Amino acids: CSARGNSPLHF.

Ten or more counts support this clonotype. The chain carries TRBV20-1 and TRBJ2-7, with TRBD2 matching 10 bases. Germline-derived CDR1 and CDR2 are DFQATT and SNEGSKA (reference sequence). Trimming at V came to 3 bases and at J to 5 bases, leaving 10 bases not matched to a gene. This CDR3 is built from 15 residues. The CDR3 DNA is TGCAGTGCTAGCCGAGTAGGGCTAGCGGGAGACGAGCAGTACTTC. The encoded protein is CSASRVGLAGDEQYF.

This clonotype was counted many times. The chain recombines TRBV28 with TRBJ1-5; D gene uncertain. Germline lookup yields CDR1 MDHEN and CDR2 SYDVKM. Trimming cost V 6 bases and J 2 bases, with 8 bases left between them. The CDR3 runs 13 residues. The CDR3 here is CASSLGRNQPQHF. CDR3 nucleotides: TGTGCCAGCAGCCTCGGTCGCAATCAGCCCCAGCATTTT.